The clone carrying this TCR beta chain was found many times. 5'RACE with 10-nucleotide random UMIs generated the cDNA. From the 5' RACE reads, TCRdb called clonotypes with MiXCR, one entry per CDR3 protein. The data show about 89,000 distinct CDR3 sequences, around 2.6% seen once. The data stem from a study of neurological immune-mediated disorders. The sequence came from a woman under 40 with multiple sclerosis. Sequencing was performed on PBMCs.

CDR3 in DNA: TGTGCCACCAGGGGGAACACTGAAGCTTTCTTT. Translation: CATRGNTEAFF. The chain combines TRBV24-1 with TRBJ1-1; the D is unclear. Per the germline V gene, CDR1 is KGHDR and CDR2 is SFDVKD. Trimming left V 7 bases short and J 1 base short, with 3 bases between. This CDR3 is 11 amino acids long.